This paragraph covers one T cell receptor beta chain sequence. Its matching antigen is unknown. The sample is drawn from a study of monozygotic twins with inflammatory bowel disease. CDR3 size: 15 residues. CDR1 is SGHTA, CDR2 FQGNSA, per germline. Study-wide points: Individual T cell subtypes were not distinguishable.

Per sample, reverse transcription was split into eight reactions. Incorporation of UMIs carrying a 6-nucleotide sample barcode was performed by template switching. Following a re-call of the 5' RACE reads, TCRdb has one entry per CDR3 protein and lacks DNA. With fewer than 550,000 distinct CDR3 sequences in the sample, the ten largest clones hold 2% to 2.5%. The source is a human donor with ulcerative colitis or Crohn's disease, or a healthy co-twin of an affected twin (not recorded which). The sample was blood. The chain joins TRBV7-2 to TRBJ2-3. The CDR3 here is CASSLTPSGTDTQYF.